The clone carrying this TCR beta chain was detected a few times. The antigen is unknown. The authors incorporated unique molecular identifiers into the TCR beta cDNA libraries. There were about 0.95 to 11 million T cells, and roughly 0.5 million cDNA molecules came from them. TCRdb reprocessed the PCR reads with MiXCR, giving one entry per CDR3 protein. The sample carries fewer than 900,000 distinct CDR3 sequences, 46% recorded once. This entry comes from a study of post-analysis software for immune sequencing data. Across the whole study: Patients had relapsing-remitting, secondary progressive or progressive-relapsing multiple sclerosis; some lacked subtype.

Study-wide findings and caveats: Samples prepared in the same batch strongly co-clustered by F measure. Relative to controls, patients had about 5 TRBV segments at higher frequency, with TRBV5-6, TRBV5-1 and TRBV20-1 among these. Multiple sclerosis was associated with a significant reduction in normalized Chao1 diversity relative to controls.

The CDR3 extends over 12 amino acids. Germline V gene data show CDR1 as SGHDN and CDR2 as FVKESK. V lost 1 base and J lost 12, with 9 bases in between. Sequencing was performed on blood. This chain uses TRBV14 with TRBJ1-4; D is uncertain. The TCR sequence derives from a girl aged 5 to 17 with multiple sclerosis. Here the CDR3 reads CASSQVGRELFF. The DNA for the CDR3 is TGTGCCAGCAGCCAAGTTGGGCGAGAACTGTTTTTT.